A single TCR beta chain is shown here with its context. Its specificity is not known. This record comes from a study of T cells in Graves' hyperthyroidism and ophthalmopathy. General study findings and limits: Expanded thyroid clonotypes (above 0.001) were mostly also found in blood. The model forecast ophthalmopathy, anticipating it by a median roughly 6.3 months before onset.

V dropped 8 bases and J dropped 9; count of bases not matched to a gene: 9. The germline V gene encodes CDR1 LGHDT and CDR2 YNNKEL (reference sequence). The CDR3 contains 13 residues. What was amplified from RNA transcripts were TCR beta CDR3 regions. With the HTBI primer set, the TCR CDR3 went through a first round of RT-PCR. Each CDR3 protein is one row after TCRdb ran MiXCR on the multiplex PCR reads. The sample lists hundreds of thousands of distinct CDR3 sequences, around a sixth occurring once. This chain links TRBV3-1 with TRBJ2-1, with TRBD2 matching 8 bases. The sample consisted of blood. The sequence derives from a woman younger than 35 with Graves' hyperthyroidism. The CDR3 sequence is CASHRGGLAEQFF. The CDR3, as DNA: TGTGCCAGCCACCGGGGGGGCCTGGCTGAGCAGTTCTTC.